The clone carrying this T cell receptor beta chain showed up just a few times. The sample originates from a study of T-cell reconstitution after alpha-beta-depleted transplantation in children. The CDR3 has 14 amino acids. Germline lookup yields CDR1 SGHRS and CDR2 YFSETQ. The V and J ends lost 4 bases and 4 bases respectively, with 12 bases between them. Unique molecular identifiers were used to barcode this TCRbeta library. TCRdb analysed the PCR reads with MiXCR anew, one entry per CDR3 protein. The table includes around 400,000 distinct CDR3 sequences, roughly 21% detected once. The receptor was derived from a human donor who donated a stem cell graft to a child with acute myeloid leukemia. Source: PBMCs from the stem cell graft donor, taken from the stem cell graft. The genes are TRBV5-1 and TRBJ2-1, with D possibly being TRBD1 or TRBD2 (5 bases each). The chain's CDR3 is CASSPWDGYNEQFF. Here the CDR3 DNA reads TGCGCCAGCAGCCCCTGGGACGGGTACAATGAGCAGTTCTTC.